This entry lists 28 T cell receptor beta chains sequenced from one sample in a study of vaccination effects on CD4 cells after COVID-19. The antigens these receptors bind are not known. CD4+ T cells specific for antigen were expanded with viral peptide pools by the ViraFEST assay before sequencing. CD4+ T cells were isolated after less than 12 days of culture. Assay: immunoSEQ multiplex PCR; the TCRdb copy retains only in-frame clones and omits some. The sample lists about 79,000 clones; roughly 74% were seen once. This material consisted of CD4+ T cells from PBMCs cultured with HCoV-229E spike peptides, taken before COVID-19 vaccination. These receptors all come from a human donor who received a COVID-19 vaccine.

The V call is TRBV5-6, the J call TRBJ2-7; D call uncertain. CDR1 and CDR2 from the germline V gene are SGHDT and YYEEEE. The CDR3 is 14 residues long. V gave up 3 bases and J gave up 3 bases, with 13 bases separating them. The chain's CDR3 is CASSSLVKRYEQYV. The CDR3 nucleotides read TGTGCCAGCAGCTCCCTAGTAAAGCGCTACGAGCAGTACGTC.

The V and J genes are TRBV30 and TRBJ1-6, with D perhaps TRBD1 (5 bases). The CDR3 contains 15 residues. The V end lost 5 bases, the J end lost 7 bases, and 18 bases lay between the germline ends. Germline-derived CDR1 and CDR2 are GTSNPN and SVGIG (reference sequence). The CDR3 sequence is CAWAGTLSRNSPLHF. DNA for the CDR3: TGTGCCTGGGCCGGGACCCTATCCCGAAATTCACCCCTCCACTTT.

This chain's CDR3 is CATSVSDSKQFF. In nucleotides, the CDR3 is TGTGCCACCAGTGTATCCGATTCCAAGCAGTTCTTC. The chain has TRBV24-1 and TRBJ2-1, with D unclear. Looked up from germline, CDR1 is KGHDR and CDR2 is SFDVKD. CDR3 length: 12 residues. V shed 5 bases and J shed 11 bases, with 12 bases lying between them.

This chain links TRBV6-2 or TRBV6-3 with TRBJ1-5; D is unclear. V was pared by 2 bases and J by 0 bases, with 11 bases between. The CDR3 is 16 amino acids. Germline CDR1 and CDR2: MNHEY and SVGEGT. Here the CDR3 reads CASSYNGIRSNQPQHF. The DNA of the CDR3 is TGTGCCAGCAGTTACAATGGAATTCGTAGCAATCAGCCCCAGCATTTT.

The chain carries TRBV5-1 and TRBJ2-2; possible D gene TRBD2, 6 bases. CDR3 length: 14 amino acids. The V gene's germline CDR1 is SGHRS and CDR2 YFSETQ. Between the trimmed V and J ends, which lost 4 bases and 6 bases, there was a span of 13 bases. For the CDR3, the DNA is TGCGCCAGCAGCCCCTCCACTAGCTCCGGGGAGCTGTTTTTT. Translated: CASSPSTSSGELFF.

The J gene is TRBJ2-5, the V gene TRBV15; 7 bases match TRBD2. With V trimmed by 0 bases and J by 4 bases, 8 bases remained unmatched. The germline gives CDR1 LNHNV, CDR2 YYDKDF (reference sequence). The CDR3 covers 16 residues. CDR3 in amino acids: CATSRDRLGGIETQYF. As DNA, the CDR3 is TGTGCCACCAGCAGAGATCGGTTGGGGGGGATAGAGACCCAGTACTTC. Using reference TRBV15 and TRBJ2-5 for the parts outside the CDR3, the full variable domain is DAMVIQNPRYQVTQFGKPVTLSCSQTLNHNVMYWYQQKSSQAPKLLFHYYDKDFNNEADTPDNFQSRRPNTSFCFLDIRSPGLGDTAMYLCATSRDRLGGIETQYFGPGTRLLVL.

This chain connects TRBV3-1 (or the pseudogene TRBV3-2) to TRBJ1-2; TRBD1 matches at 9 bases. CDR1 LGHDT and CDR2 YNNKEL come from the germline V gene (reference sequence). The CDR3 runs to 14 residues. Trimming removed 1 base from V and 5 bases from J; junction bases left unmatched: 2. In DNA form, the CDR3 reads TGTGCCAGCAGCCAAGGGACAGGGGCATATGGCTACACCTTC. Translating it yields CASSQGTGAYGYTF.

This chain uses TRBV7-4 with TRBJ2-2, with a tentative D call TRBD1 (5 bases). The CDR3 runs to 13 residues. Trimming took off 8 bases at V and 2 bases at J, with 9 bases between the two ends. Germline V gene sequence: CDR1 SGHVT, CDR2 SQSDAQ. This chain's CDR3 is CASVRGNTGELFF. CDR3 bases: TGTGCCAGCGTAAGGGGAAACACCGGGGAGCTGTTTTTT.

J is TRBJ2-7 and V is TRBV5-1, with 13 bases fitting TRBD2. The J segment lost 0 bases and the V segment lost 4 bases, leaving 4 bases of the junction unmatched. The CDR3 totals 16 residues. Germline CDR1 SGHRS, CDR2 YFSETQ. The DNA for the CDR3 is TGCGCCAGCAGCCCGACTAGCGGGGGGAGCTCCTACGAGCAGTACGTC. Translation gives CASSPTSGGSSYEQYV.

The chain combines TRBV7-9 with TRBJ2-5, with a possible D match to TRBD1 (5 bases). Between the trimmed V and J ends, which lost 1 base and 4 bases, there was a span of 13 bases. CDR1 and CDR2 from the germline V gene are SEHNR and FQNEAQ (reference sequence). The CDR3 is made up of 15 amino acids. The CDR3 loop is CASSLVQGSPETQYF. The CDR3 DNA follows: TGTGCCAGCAGCTTAGTCCAGGGAAGCCCAGAGACCCAGTACTTC.

This chain connects TRBV15 to TRBJ1-2; perhaps TRBD1 as D (6 bases). The CDR3 is 16 amino acids. Trimming pared 5 bases from V and 4 bases from J, leaving 20 bases between. Germline CDR1 is LNHNV and CDR2 is YYDKDF (reference sequence). The CDR3 region has the DNA TGTGCCACCAGCCTAACACGCTCGACAGGCCTCTATGGCTACACCTTC. The encoded protein is CATSLTRSTGLYGYTF.

This clone was detected a few times. The chain couples TRBV18 to TRBJ2-2; the D gene is possibly TRBD1 (5 bases). Per the germline V gene, CDR1 is KGHSH and CDR2 is LQKENI. CDR3 length: 15 residues. Trimming cost V 1 base and J 4 bases, with 10 bases left between them. The CDR3 coding sequence is TGTGCCAGCTCACCACAATCACAGGTCACCGGGGAGCTGTTTTTT. Its protein product is CASSPQSQVTGELFF.

In this sample, this clone turned up a few times. This chain links TRBV18 with TRBJ1-2, with D perhaps matching TRBD1 (5 bases). Looked up from germline, CDR1 is KGHSH and CDR2 is LQKENI. Deletions cut 4 bases from V and 4 bases from J, with 16 bases between. The CDR3 is made up of 15 amino acids. For the CDR3, the DNA is TGTGCCAGCTCACTTCCCCCGGGACCCTCCTATGGCTACACCTTC. It yields the protein CASSLPPGPSYGYTF.

The chain joins TRBV28 to TRBJ2-5; tentative D call: TRBD2 (8 bases). Per the germline V gene, CDR1 is MDHEN and CDR2 is SYDVKM. Trimming cost V 7 bases and J 5 bases, with 20 bases left between them. The CDR3 spans 15 residues. Written as DNA, the CDR3 is TGTGCCAGCAACCAGGGGGGCGGGGGGCATGAGACCCAGTACTTC. Translating it yields CASNQGGGGHETQYF.

The rearrangement links TRBV10-1 to TRBJ2-3, with TRBD2 matching over 8 bases. Unmatched junction bases numbered 7, after V lost 3 bases and J lost 5 bases. The CDR3 has 15 amino acids. Germline-derived CDR1 and CDR2 are WNHNN and SYGVQD (reference sequence). CDR3 protein: CASSDRGGLGDTQYF. The CDR3 DNA reads TGCGCCAGCAGTGATCGGGGGGGCCTGGGAGATACGCAGTATTTT.

The V gene is TRBV30, the J gene TRBJ1-4; no reliable D call. The germline V gene has CDR1 GTSNPN and CDR2 SVGIG (reference sequence). V was clipped by 5 bases and J by 0 bases, with 7 bases between them. This CDR3 region has 13 residues. The CDR3 loop reads CAWGRSTNEKLFF. CDR3 nucleotides: TGTGCCTGGGGACGGTCAACTAATGAAAAACTGTTTTTT.

This chain links TRBV19 with TRBJ1-1; D uncertain. Trimming shortened V by 5 bases and J by 1 base, and 8 bases separated the two germline ends. The length of the CDR3 is 13 residues. From germline, CDR1 is LNHDA and CDR2 SQIVND (reference sequence). The CDR3 reads CASSRQTNTEAFF. In DNA form, the CDR3 reads TGTGCCAGTAGTCGGCAGACGAACACTGAAGCTTTCTTT.

This clone was seen only a few times. The chain links TRBV9 to TRBJ1-6; D remains unclear. This CDR3 is 16 amino acids long. V was shortened by 3 bases and J by 7 bases, with 17 bases between the two germline ends. CDR1 is SGDLS, CDR2 YYNGEE, per germline. In DNA, the CDR3 is TGTGCCAGCAGCGCCTTCGAGAGGATCGGGAATTCACCCCTCCACTTT. Protein sequence: CASSAFERIGNSPLHF.

This sequence joins TRBV2 and TRBJ1-1; perhaps TRBD1 as D (6 bases). The CDR3 contains 13 residues. V lost 6 bases and J lost 3, with 11 bases in between. Germline lookup yields CDR1 SNHLY and CDR2 FYNNEI. The CDR3 sequence is CASSWGQDTEAFF. CDR3 in DNA: TGTGCCAGCAGCTGGGGGCAGGACACTGAAGCTTTCTTT.

The chain uses TRBV5-8 and TRBJ2-3; 7 positions agree with TRBD1. The CDR3 is 16 residues long. Germline trimming cut 7 bases from V and 0 bases from J; bases unmatched to any gene: 11. Germline values: CDR1 SGHTS, CDR2 YDEGEE. DNA for the CDR3: TGTGCCAGCCCTACCATGGGGACAGCGAGCACAGATACGCAGTATTTT. This sequence encodes CASPTMGTASTDTQYF.

Comment on this clone: This sample also contains other DNA sequences that code for the same CDR3. V usage is TRBV19 and J usage is TRBJ2-5; D possibly corresponds to TRBD1 (6 bases). Germline V CDR1 and CDR2: LNHDA, SQIVND (reference sequence). The CDR3 is made up of 13 amino acids. V lost 3 bases and J 5 bases, leaving 10 bases between the germline ends. The CDR3 spells CASSITGQETQYF. The CDR3 region has the DNA TGTGCCAGTAGTATTACAGGGCAGGAGACCCAGTACTTC. The whole variable domain, filled in from reference TRBV19 and TRBJ2-5, reads DGGITQSPKYLFRKEGQNVTLSCEQNLNHDAMYWYRQDPGQGLRLIYYSQIVNDFQKGDIAEGYSVSREKKESFPLTVTSAQKNPTAFYLCASSITGQETQYFGPGTRLLVL.

The J gene is TRBJ2-2, the V gene TRBV7-2; D gene uncertain. In germline, CDR1 is SGHTA, CDR2 FQGNSA. The CDR3 sequence is 13 residues long. Trimming cost V 5 bases and J 7 bases, with 11 bases left between them. The CDR3 DNA follows: TGTGCCAGCAGCAAGAACAATGGCGGGGAGCTGTTTTTT. Translating gives CASSKNNGGELFF.

The chain combines TRBV11-3 with TRBJ2-3; no definite D call. The CDR3 covers 14 residues. From germline, CDR1 is SGHNT and CDR2 YENEEA. The V end was cut by 3 bases, the J end by 6 bases, with 13 bases between. CDR3 sequence (DNA): TGTGCCAGCAGCTTCGACCAGAATGGGGATACGCAGTATTTT. It is translated as CASSFDQNGDTQYF.

V gene TRBV4-3 combines with J gene TRBJ2-5; 7 positions agree with TRBD2. Germline values: CDR1 LGHNA, CDR2 YSLEER. This CDR3 comprises 15 residues. Trimming took 3 bases from V and 3 from J; bases not matched to a gene: 7. The CDR3 DNA reads TGCGCCAGCAGCCAGGCCGCTCGGGGGGAAGAGACCCAGTACTTC. Its protein product is CASSQAARGEETQYF.

The rearrangement uses TRBV28 and TRBJ2-1, with D maybe TRBD1 (7 bases). Trimming stripped 5 bases from V and 8 bases from J, with 13 bases between. CDR1 is MDHEN, CDR2 SYDVKM, per germline. The CDR3 is made up of 13 amino acids. CDR3 region: CASSQGGADEQFF. The CDR3 DNA reads TGTGCCAGCAGTCAGGGGGGCGCGGATGAGCAGTTCTTC.

The rearrangement joins TRBV6-5 to TRBJ1-6, with unresolved D. CDR1 and CDR2 (germline): MNHEY, SVGAGI. There are 15 residues in the CDR3. V lost 0 bases and J lost 9, with 12 bases in between. The CDR3, as DNA: TGTGCCAGCAGTTACTCCAACAGTCACAGTTCACCCCTCCACTTT. Translated: CASSYSNSHSSPLHF.

This chain joins TRBV15 and TRBJ2-1; 7 bases are shared with TRBD2. The CDR3 loop spans 13 amino acids. Looked up from germline, CDR1 is LNHNV and CDR2 is YYDKDF (reference sequence). Trimming removed 0 bases from V and 8 bases from J; junction bases left unmatched: 1. The CDR3 DNA reads TGTGCCACCAGCAGAGATCGGGGGGATGAGCAGTTCTTC. Translation: CATSRDRGDEQFF.

The genes are TRBV6-5 and TRBJ2-1; 7 nucleotides match TRBD1. The CDR3 totals 15 residues. CDR1 and CDR2 (germline): MNHEY, SVGAGI. V was pared by 6 bases and J by 0 bases, with 5 bases of the junction left unmatched. The CDR3 reads CASRGRDSSYNEQFF. DNA of the CDR3: TGTGCCAGCAGGGGCCGGGACAGCTCCTACAATGAGCAGTTCTTC.